The next 29 T cell receptor beta chains were all read from a single sample in a study of shared clonotypes between healthy human individuals. Profiling relied on immunoSEQ multiplex PCR, and the TCRdb table lists in-frame clones only, not all of them. The sample holds approximately 1.4 million clones, 95% to 99% seen once. Sequenced: naive CD4+ T cells sorted from blood. Described subset: CD45RA+ positively selected. These receptor sequences come from a man aged 25 to 40 in good health.

J is TRBJ2-7 and V is TRBV6-1; TRBD2 matches 10 bases. The CDR3 sequence is 14 residues long. Losses at the gene ends were 5 bases for V and 2 bases for J; bases not matched to a gene: 3. Germline CDR1 and CDR2: MNHNS and SASEGT. The CDR3 sequence: CASSRTSGTYEQYF. In DNA form, the CDR3 reads TGTGCCAGCAGTCGGACTAGCGGAACCTACGAGCAGTACTTC.

This chain joins TRBV5-8 and TRBJ1-5; D is unclear. From germline, CDR1 is SGHTS and CDR2 YDEGEE. The CDR3 is 14 amino acids. V gave up 3 bases and J gave up 2 bases, with 9 bases separating them. The CDR3 sequence is CASSSRTGNQPQHF. CDR3 sequence (DNA): TGTGCCAGCAGCTCACGAACTGGCAATCAGCCCCAGCATTTT.

This chain connects TRBV19 to TRBJ2-3, with 10 bases identical to TRBD1. Unmatched junction bases numbered 4, after V lost 6 bases and J lost 1 base. This CDR3 region has 15 residues. Germline V gene data show CDR1 as LNHDA and CDR2 as SQIVND (reference sequence). The CDR3 nucleotides read TGTGCCAGTAGCCGTGGGACAGGGGGCACAGATACGCAGTATTTT. Its protein is CASSRGTGGTDTQYF.

This clone showed up many times. The chain recombines TRBV7-2 with TRBJ2-1; maybe TRBD1 (6 bases). The length of the CDR3 is 16 residues. Per the germline V gene, CDR1 is SGHTA and CDR2 is FQGNSA. V was pared by 5 bases and J by 6 bases, with 20 bases between. DNA of the CDR3: TGTGCCAGCAGCACGCCGGGACAAGATATACTCAATGAGCAGTTCTTC. Its translation is CASSTPGQDILNEQFF.

The genes are TRBV25-1 and TRBJ2-1; either TRBD1 or TRBD2 may supply D (5 bases each). The CDR3 runs 12 residues. Germline V gene lookup returns CDR1 MGHDK and CDR2 SYGVNS. V was shortened by 4 bases and J by 10 bases, with 11 bases between the two germline ends. CDR3 loop: CASSAGPLEQFF. The DNA for the CDR3 is TGTGCCAGCAGTGCGGGACCCTTAGAGCAGTTCTTC.

The chain joins TRBV18 to TRBJ2-1; 9 nucleotides line up with TRBD2. This CDR3 has 16 amino acids. The trim removed 2 bases at V and 6 bases at J, leaving 8 bases unmatched. Germline CDR1 and CDR2: KGHSH and LQKENI. For the CDR3, the DNA is TGTGCCAGCTCACCATCGGAGCTAGCGGGATTCAATGAGCAGTTCTTC. Translation gives CASSPSELAGFNEQFF.

The V and J genes are TRBV7-9 and TRBJ2-3; D is ambiguous. The CDR3 length is 15 residues. Germline V lookup: CDR1 SEHNR, CDR2 FQNEAQ (reference sequence). The V gene lost 2 bases and the J gene lost 1 base, with 10 bases spanning the gap. CDR3 loop: CASSLRAPRTDTQYF. The CDR3 coding sequence is TGTGCCAGCAGCTTACGCGCTCCCCGCACAGATACGCAGTATTTT.

The CDR3 region has the DNA TGTGCCAGCAGTCCCAGACTAGCGCGGCAAGAGACCCAGTACTTC. This codes for CASSPRLARQETQYF. The chain links TRBV28 to TRBJ2-5, with 8 bases matching TRBD2. The length of the CDR3 is 15 residues. V gave up 5 bases and J gave up 2 bases; unmatched junction bases: 7. The germline V gene encodes CDR1 MDHEN and CDR2 SYDVKM.

This clone was recorded once. The genes are TRBV18 and TRBJ2-5, with TRBD2 matching 11 bases. The V and J ends lost 5 bases and 5 bases, in that order; junction bases with no gene match: 7. The length of the CDR3 is 15 residues. Germline V gene lookup returns CDR1 KGHSH and CDR2 LQKENI. DNA for the CDR3: TGTGCCAGCTCAACCTCTAGCGGGAGGAGCGAGACCCAGTACTTC. Protein product: CASSTSSGRSETQYF.

Of note for this clone: In the same sample, other DNA sequences code for this CDR3. J is TRBJ2-5 and V is TRBV5-1; 11 nucleotides align to TRBD1. From germline, CDR1 is SGHRS and CDR2 YFSETQ. With 4 bases clipped from V and 4 bases from J, the junction kept 9 bases outside the gene matches. This CDR3 spans 16 amino acids. CDR3 coding DNA: TGCGCCAGCAGCCTAGGACCCGGGACAGGGGGAGAGACCCAGTACTTC. Translated, it gives CASSLGPGTGGETQYF.

The chain carries TRBV7-9 and TRBJ2-7, with D perhaps matching TRBD1 or TRBD2 (5 bases each). In germline, CDR1 is SEHNR, CDR2 FQNEAQ (reference sequence). The CDR3 sequence is 13 residues long. V was cut by 10 bases and J by 3 bases, with 16 bases left in between. CDR3 nucleotides: TGTGCCACCGAGGGACGGCAGAGCTACGAGCAGTACTTC. Translation gives CATEGRQSYEQYF.

This chain uses TRBV2 with TRBJ2-7; D may be TRBD2 (5 bases). V lost 5 bases to trimming and J lost 0 bases, with 20 bases between them. The CDR3 runs 17 residues. Germline V lookup: CDR1 SNHLY, CDR2 FYNNEI. The CDR3 coding sequence is TGTGCCAGCAGTCAAACTAGGGCGCGGATTGACTCCTACGAGCAGTACTTC. This gives the protein CASSQTRARIDSYEQYF.

To note about this clone: Other DNA sequences in the sample encode the same CDR3. This rearrangement joins TRBV5-1 to TRBJ2-5, with D uncertain. The CDR3 is 13 residues long. V lost 0 bases to trimming and J lost 2 bases, with 5 bases between them. Germline V gives CDR1 SGHRS, CDR2 YFSETQ. This CDR3 reads CASSLGIQETQYF. The CDR3 nucleotides are TGCGCCAGCAGCTTGGGGATTCAAGAGACCCAGTACTTC.

The V gene is TRBV18, the J gene TRBJ2-2; maybe TRBD1 (5 bases). Trimming took 3 bases from V and 4 from J, leaving 18 bases between them. The CDR3 is 17 residues long. The germline CDR1 and CDR2 sequences are KGHSH and LQKENI. Here the CDR3 reads CASSPLPGPAATGELFF. Here the CDR3 DNA reads TGTGCCAGCTCACCCCTGCCAGGGCCGGCGGCCACCGGGGAGCTGTTTTTT.

This chain uses TRBV5-1 with TRBJ2-6; TRBD2 is a possible D gene (6 bases). Germline values: CDR1 SGHRS, CDR2 YFSETQ. CDR3 length: 17 amino acids. The ends were cut back, 0 bases at V and 3 bases at J, with 13 bases in the middle. DNA for the CDR3: TGCGCCAGCAGCTTGGCCGGGGGTTTTGATGGGGCCAACGTCCTGACTTTC. Its translation: CASSLAGGFDGANVLTF.

This chain links TRBV28 with TRBJ2-7, with D hard to call. Trimming removed 6 bases at V and 2 bases at J, with 14 bases between. Germline V CDR1 and CDR2: MDHEN, SYDVKM. This CDR3 contains 14 residues. CDR3 loop: CASSPLLFTYEQYF. The CDR3 bases are TGTGCCAGCAGCCCGCTGCTCTTTACCTACGAGCAGTACTTC. The variable domain in full, with the rest retrieved from reference TRBV28 and TRBJ2-7, is DVKVTQSSRYLVKRTGEKVFLECVQDMDHENMFWYRQDPGLGLRLIYFSYDVKMKEKGDIPEGYSVSREKKERFSLILESASTNQTSMYLCASSPLLFTYEQYFGPGTRLTVT.

In DNA, the CDR3 is TGTGCCAGCAGCCCTGACTGGGATAGCAATCAGCCCCAGCATTTT. Its translation: CASSPDWDSNQPQHF. This chain uses TRBV5-8 with TRBJ1-5; unclear D gene. Germline loops: CDR1 SGHTS, CDR2 YDEGEE. This CDR3 has 15 residues. Trimming stripped 4 bases from V and 0 bases from J, with 11 bases between.

This chain joins TRBV28 and TRBJ2-7; possible D gene TRBD2, 5 bases. Germline loops: CDR1 MDHEN, CDR2 SYDVKM. The CDR3 runs to 19 residues. Trimming took 5 bases from V and 5 from J, leaving 31 bases between them. CDR3 sequence reads: CASSPHWVGLDSNPDEQYF. The CDR3 bases are TGTGCCAGCAGTCCACACTGGGTAGGTTTGGACTCAAATCCTGACGAGCAGTACTTC.

The chain is built from TRBV5-1 and TRBJ2-1; 8 bases agree with TRBD2. The V gene end was trimmed by 5 bases and the J gene end by 2 bases; junction bases not matched to a gene: 6. The CDR3 has 15 amino acids. Germline V lookup: CDR1 SGHRS, CDR2 YFSETQ. CDR3 region: CASRVGLGTYNEQFF. The CDR3 DNA reads as TGCGCCAGCAGGGTGGGACTAGGAACCTACAATGAGCAGTTCTTC. The full variable domain, completed using reference TRBV5-1 and TRBJ2-1, is KAGVTQTPRYLIKTRGQQVTLSCSPISGHRSVSWYQQTPGQGLQFLFEYFSETQRNKGNFPGRFSGRQFSNSRSEMNVSTLELGDSALYLCASRVGLGTYNEQFFGPGTRLTVL.

V is TRBV11-2 and J is TRBJ2-1; D unclear. The CDR3 is made up of 15 amino acids. The germline gives CDR1 SGHAT, CDR2 FQNNGV. Between the trimmed V and J ends, which lost 5 bases and 5 bases, there was a span of 16 bases. The CDR3 loop reads CASSPFRGSNNEQFF. The CDR3, as DNA: TGTGCCAGCAGCCCATTTCGTGGGTCAAACAATGAGCAGTTCTTC.

This rearrangement joins TRBV4-1 to TRBJ2-6, with D unclear. Germline assignment: CDR1 MGHRA and CDR2 YSYEKL. Trimming took off 4 bases at V and 2 bases at J, with 6 bases between the two ends. The CDR3 spans 14 residues. The CDR3 is CASSLSAGANVLTF. CDR3 DNA: TGCGCCAGCAGCCTCTCGGCTGGGGCCAACGTCCTGACTTTC.

This chain connects TRBV25-1 to TRBJ1-1, with a possible D match to TRBD1 (5 bases). The CDR3 loop spans 13 amino acids. From germline, CDR1 is MGHDK and CDR2 SYGVNS. Trimming took 1 base from V and 7 from J, leaving 10 bases between them. DNA for the CDR3: TGTGCCAGCAGTGAATGGGGGGGACTTGAAGCTTTCTTT. As protein: CASSEWGGLEAFF.

The chain recombines TRBV15 with TRBJ2-7; maybe TRBD2 (5 bases). The germline V and J ends were trimmed by 5 bases and 6 bases, with 17 bases remaining between them. The CDR3 has 14 residues. Germline CDR1 is LNHNV and CDR2 is YYDKDF (reference sequence). CDR3 loop: CATSRRAAIVEQYF. DNA of the CDR3: TGTGCCACCAGCCGGCGGGCGGCTATTGTCGAGCAGTACTTC.

The V call is TRBV9, the J call TRBJ1-1; D gene ambiguous. With 1 base removed from V and 2 bases from J, the gap between germline ends came to 9 bases. CDR3 size: 14 residues. Per germline, CDR1 SGDLS and CDR2 YYNGEE. In nucleotides, the CDR3 is TGTGCCAGCAGCGTAACTCTGGAAAACACTGAAGCTTTCTTT. Translation: CASSVTLENTEAFF.

The gene calls are TRBV7-9 and TRBJ2-1, with 12 bases identical to TRBD2. The CDR3 has 17 residues. Germline V gives CDR1 SEHNR, CDR2 FQNEAQ (reference sequence). Losses at the gene ends were 5 bases for V and 5 bases for J; bases not matched to a gene: 10. The CDR3, as DNA: TGTGCCAGCAGCGGGGGGACCGGGACTAGCGGGCACAATGAGCAGTTCTTC. Translation gives CASSGGTGTSGHNEQFF.

The chain joins TRBV7-2 to TRBJ2-7, with 9 bases aligning to TRBD1. Per germline, CDR1 SGHTA and CDR2 FQGNSA. The CDR3 extends over 14 amino acids. With 6 bases clipped from V and 3 bases from J, the junction kept 6 bases outside the gene matches. This chain's CDR3 is CASRDRDRVYEQYF. The CDR3 nucleotides read TGTGCCAGCAGAGACAGGGACAGGGTCTACGAGCAGTACTTC. The entire variable domain, with the rest obtained from reference TRBV7-2 and TRBJ2-7, is as follows: GAGVSQSPSNKVTEKGKDVELRCDPISGHTALYWYRQSLGQGLEFLIYFQGNSAPDKSGLPSDRFSAERTGGSVSTLTIQRTQQEDSAVYLCASRDRDRVYEQYFGPGTRLTVT.

The chain combines TRBV5-6 with TRBJ2-2; D gene unclear. This CDR3 contains 17 residues. Trimming shortened V by 2 bases and J by 4 bases, and 18 bases separated the two germline ends. In germline, CDR1 is SGHDT, CDR2 YYEEEE. The CDR3 sequence is CASSFVSQALRTGELFF. The CDR3 DNA reads as TGTGCCAGCAGCTTTGTCAGCCAAGCCCTGCGCACCGGGGAGCTGTTTTTT.

The V and J genes are TRBV7-3 and TRBJ2-1, with D possibly matching TRBD2 (6 bases). Trimming cost V 5 bases and J 1 base, with 15 bases left between them. From germline, CDR1 is SGHTA and CDR2 FQGTGA. This CDR3 region has 16 residues. In nucleotides, the CDR3 is TGTGCCAGCAGCCCCCAAAGCGGGCTTTCCTACAATGAGCAGTTCTTC. Amino acids: CASSPQSGLSYNEQFF.

The CDR3 DNA sequence: TGTGCCAGCAGTTTTAGGGCAGACGCGGAGGGCACCGGGGAGCTGTTTTTT. Protein sequence: CASSFRADAEGTGELFF. The chain couples TRBV27 to TRBJ2-2; tentative D call: TRBD2 (6 bases). V shed 3 bases and J shed 4 bases, with 18 bases lying between them. Germline CDR1 is MNHEY and CDR2 is SMNVEV (reference sequence). The CDR3 loop spans 17 amino acids.